This T cell receptor (beta chain) emerged from a study of T cell responses to AZD1222 COVID-19 vaccine. Assay: immunoSEQ multiplex PCR; the TCRdb copy retains only in-frame clones and omits some. The table lists approximately 98,000 clones, roughly 90% of them singletons. CDR3 length: 17 residues. The V end was cut by 1 base, the J end by 0 bases, with 16 bases between. Per germline, CDR1 SGDLS and CDR2 YYNGEE. As for this clone: Its antigen is unknown.

Study outcomes and limitations: A rise in Spike-specific TCR breadth and depth followed two AZD1222 doses. Donors were largely white British and mainly female; clonal diversity was possibly underestimated. The study identified only six AZD1222 recipients as seropositive at baseline.

The TCR originated in an adult in good health. The sequencing here drew on peripheral blood, taken on day 0 of MenACWY control vaccination. V and J are TRBV9 and TRBJ1-2; D is unclear. CDR3 protein: CASSVPKVASTNYGYTF. The DNA for the CDR3 is TGTGCCAGCAGCGTACCGAAGGTCGCATCAACTAACTATGGCTACACCTTC.